A single sample is the source of the 7 T cell receptor beta chains below, sequenced in a study of glioma-infiltrating T cells. TCR alpha and beta CDR3 regions were amplified from RNA using iRepertoire nested multiplex PCR. TCRdb reanalysed the multiplex PCR reads using MiXCR and keeps one entry per CDR3 protein. The sample carries over 15,000 distinct CDR3 sequences, 58% recorded once. Sequencing was done on a sample of glioma tissue, nonneoplastic brain tissue, or PBMCs (not recorded which). Every receptor here comes from a human donor with low-grade glioma or glioblastoma, undergoing nonglioma brain surgery, or in good health (not recorded which).

The chain uses TRBV2 and TRBJ2-1, with 10 positions matching TRBD1. J gave up 8 bases and V 3 bases, and 4 bases lay outside the gene matches. The CDR3 is 14 residues long. Germline CDR1 reads SNHLY; CDR2 reads FYNNEI. The CDR3 protein is CASSDGTGDDEQFF. The CDR3, as DNA: TGTGCCAGCAGTGACGGGACAGGGGATGATGAGCAGTTCTTC.

This clonotype was recorded many times. This chain uses TRBV25-1 with TRBJ2-2; a possible D gene is TRBD1 (5 bases). CDR1 MGHDK and CDR2 SYGVNS come from the germline V gene. Trimming stripped 5 bases from V and 6 bases from J, with 7 bases between. The CDR3 is made up of 12 amino acids. CDR3 in amino acids: CASSMGPGELFF. The CDR3 nucleotides read TGTGCCAGCAGTATGGGGCCCGGGGAGCTGTTTTTT. Variable domain in full (rest from reference TRBV25-1 and TRBJ2-2): EADIYQTPRYLVIGTGKKITLECSQTMGHDKMYWYQQDPGMELHLIHYSYGVNSTEKGDLSSESTVSRIRTEHFPLTLESARPSHTSQYLCASSMGPGELFFGEGSRLTVL.

This chain uses TRBV7-2 with TRBJ1-1, with D uncertain. The CDR3 runs to 12 residues. The germline V gene encodes CDR1 SGHTA and CDR2 FQGNSA. Trimming took off 2 bases at V and 5 bases at J, with 6 bases between the two ends. CDR3 in DNA: TGTGCCAGCAGCTTAACCCGAACTGAAGCTTTCTTT. Translated, it gives CASSLTRTEAFF.

There are many counts of this clonotype. J is TRBJ2-3 and V is TRBV3-1; 7 nucleotides agree with TRBD2. The germline CDR1 and CDR2 sequences are LGHDT and YNNKEL (reference sequence). The CDR3 contains 14 residues. Germline trimming cut 0 bases from V and 6 bases from J; bases unmatched to any gene: 3. The CDR3 loop reads CASSQERGRDTQYF. The CDR3, as DNA: TGTGCCAGCAGCCAAGAGCGGGGGAGGGATACGCAGTATTTT.

This clonotype is a singleton in its sample. J is TRBJ1-5 and V is TRBV28, with D perhaps TRBD1 (5 bases). The CDR3 has 14 residues. The germline V gene has CDR1 MDHEN and CDR2 SYDVKM. The germline V and J ends were trimmed by 7 bases and 6 bases, with 16 bases remaining between them. The CDR3 bases are TGTGCCAGCACCCCAGGGAGGAACTCTCAGCCCCAGCATTTT. Residues: CASTPGRNSQPQHF.

The gene calls are TRBV27 and TRBJ1-1; D perhaps matches TRBD1 (5 bases). Trimming shortened V by 2 bases and J by 0 bases, and 7 bases separated the two germline ends. Germline assignment: CDR1 MNHEY and CDR2 SMNVEV (reference sequence). The length of the CDR3 is 14 residues. CDR3 protein: CASSLEGMNTEAFF. The CDR3 coding sequence is TGTGCCAGCAGTTTAGAGGGGATGAACACTGAAGCTTTCTTT.

The chain recombines TRBV6-2 or TRBV6-3 with TRBJ2-1; 7 nucleotides match TRBD2. V dropped 6 bases and J dropped 5; count of bases not matched to a gene: 10. Looked up from germline, CDR1 is MNHEY and CDR2 is SVGEGT. This CDR3 region has 15 residues. The CDR3, as DNA: TGTGCCAGCAGCCCGCAACTAGCGCTCAACAATGAGCAGTTCTTC. Its translation: CASSPQLALNNEQFF.